The sequence of this TCR beta chain was determined in a study of blood T cell repertoires in COVID-19. Study details: From the United States, Italy and Spain came samples of acute and convalescent COVID-19.

Method: immunoSEQ multiplex PCR; TCRdb's copy keeps in-frame clones and lacks some. The data hold 95,000 to 100,000 clones, with 81% observed a single time. There are 15 residues in the CDR3. J gave up 3 bases and V 2 bases, and 3 bases lay outside the gene matches. The germline V gene encodes CDR1 SGHAT and CDR2 FQNNGV. This chain joins TRBV11-2 and TRBJ1-3; 8 bases line up with TRBD1. The specimen was peripheral blood. The clonotype originates from a woman over 75 with acute or convalescent COVID-19. CDR3 in amino acids: CASSLSTGGGNTIYF. As DNA, the CDR3 is TGTGCCAGCAGCTTAAGCACAGGGGGTGGAAACACCATATATTTT.